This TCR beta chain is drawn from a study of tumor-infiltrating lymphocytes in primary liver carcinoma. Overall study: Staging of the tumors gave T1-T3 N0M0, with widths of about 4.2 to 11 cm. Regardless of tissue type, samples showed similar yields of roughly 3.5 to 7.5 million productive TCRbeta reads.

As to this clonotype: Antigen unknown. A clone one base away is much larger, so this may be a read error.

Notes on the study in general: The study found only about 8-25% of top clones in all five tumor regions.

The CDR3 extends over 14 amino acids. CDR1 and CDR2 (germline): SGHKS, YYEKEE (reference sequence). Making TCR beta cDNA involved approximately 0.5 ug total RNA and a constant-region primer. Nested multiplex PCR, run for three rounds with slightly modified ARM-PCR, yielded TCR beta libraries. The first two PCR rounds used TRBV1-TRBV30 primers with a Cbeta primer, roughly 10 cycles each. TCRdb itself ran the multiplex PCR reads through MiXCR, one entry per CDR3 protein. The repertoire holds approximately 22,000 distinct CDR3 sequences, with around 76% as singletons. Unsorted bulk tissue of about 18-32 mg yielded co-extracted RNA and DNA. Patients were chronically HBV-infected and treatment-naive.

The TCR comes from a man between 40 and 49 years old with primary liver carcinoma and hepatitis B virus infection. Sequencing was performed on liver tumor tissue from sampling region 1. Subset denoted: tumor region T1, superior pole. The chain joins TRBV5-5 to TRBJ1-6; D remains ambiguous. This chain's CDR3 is CASSLDVSNLPLHF. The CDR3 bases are TGTGCCAGCAGCTTGGACGTCAGTAATTTACCCCTCCACTTT.